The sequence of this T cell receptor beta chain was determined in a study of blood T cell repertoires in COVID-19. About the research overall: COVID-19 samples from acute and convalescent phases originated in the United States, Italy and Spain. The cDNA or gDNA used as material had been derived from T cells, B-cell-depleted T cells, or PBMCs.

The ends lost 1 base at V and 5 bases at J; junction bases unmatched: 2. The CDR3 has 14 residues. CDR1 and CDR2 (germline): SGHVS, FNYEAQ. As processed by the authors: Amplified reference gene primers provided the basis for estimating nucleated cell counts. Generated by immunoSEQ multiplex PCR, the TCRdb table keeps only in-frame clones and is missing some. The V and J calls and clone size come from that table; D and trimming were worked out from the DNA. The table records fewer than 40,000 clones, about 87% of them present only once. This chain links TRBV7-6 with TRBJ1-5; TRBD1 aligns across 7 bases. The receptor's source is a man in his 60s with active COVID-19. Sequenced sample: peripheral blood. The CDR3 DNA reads TGTGCCAGCAGCTTAGTCAGGGGGGATCAGCCCCAGCATTTT. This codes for CASSLVRGDQPQHF.